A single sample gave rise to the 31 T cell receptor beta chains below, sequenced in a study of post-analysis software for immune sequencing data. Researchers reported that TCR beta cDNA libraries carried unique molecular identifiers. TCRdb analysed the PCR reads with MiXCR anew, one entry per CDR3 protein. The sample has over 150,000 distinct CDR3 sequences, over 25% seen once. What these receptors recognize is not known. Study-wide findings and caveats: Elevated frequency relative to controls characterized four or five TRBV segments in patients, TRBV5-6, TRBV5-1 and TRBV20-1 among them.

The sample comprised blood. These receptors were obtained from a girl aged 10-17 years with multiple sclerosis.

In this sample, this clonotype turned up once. Here the CDR3 reads CASSHNGGQGQRDTYEQYF. The CDR3 DNA follows: TGTGCCAGCAGCCACAATGGAGGGCAGGGCCAGCGGGATACCTACGAGCAGTACTTC. This sequence joins TRBV14 and TRBJ2-7; 7 bases fit TRBD2. The CDR3 contains 19 residues. Germline CDR1 and CDR2: SGHDN and FVKESK. V dropped 3 bases and J dropped 2; count of bases not matched to a gene: 19.

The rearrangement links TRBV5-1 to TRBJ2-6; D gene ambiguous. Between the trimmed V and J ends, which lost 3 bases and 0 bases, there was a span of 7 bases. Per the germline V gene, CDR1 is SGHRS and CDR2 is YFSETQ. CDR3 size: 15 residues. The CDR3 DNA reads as TGCGCCAGCAGCTCGACTTTCTCTGGGGCCAACGTCCTGACTTTC. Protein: CASSSTFSGANVLTF. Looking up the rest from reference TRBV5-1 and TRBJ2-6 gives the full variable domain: KAGVTQTPRYLIKTRGQQVTLSCSPISGHRSVSWYQQTPGQGLQFLFEYFSETQRNKGNFPGRFSGRQFSNSRSEMNVSTLELGDSALYLCASSSTFSGANVLTFGAGSRLTVL.

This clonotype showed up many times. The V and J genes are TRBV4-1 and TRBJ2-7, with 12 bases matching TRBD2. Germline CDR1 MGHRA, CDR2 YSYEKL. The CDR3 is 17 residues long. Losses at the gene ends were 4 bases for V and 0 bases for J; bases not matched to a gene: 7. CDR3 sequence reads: CASSLSSGRGSSYEQYF. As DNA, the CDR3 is TGCGCCAGCAGCCTATCTAGCGGGAGGGGGAGCTCCTACGAGCAGTACTTC.

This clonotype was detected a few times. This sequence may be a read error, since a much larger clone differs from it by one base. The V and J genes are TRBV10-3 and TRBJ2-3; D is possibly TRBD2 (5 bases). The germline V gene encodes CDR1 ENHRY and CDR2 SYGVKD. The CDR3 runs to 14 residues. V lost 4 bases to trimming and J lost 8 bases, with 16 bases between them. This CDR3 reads CAISGEGATGTQYF. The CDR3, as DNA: TGTGCCATCAGTGGAGAGGGAGCCACCGGTACGCAGTATTTT.

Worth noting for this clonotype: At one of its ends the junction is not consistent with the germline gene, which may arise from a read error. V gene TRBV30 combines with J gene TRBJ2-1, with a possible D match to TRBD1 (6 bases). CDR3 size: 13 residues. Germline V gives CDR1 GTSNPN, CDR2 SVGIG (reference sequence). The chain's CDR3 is CAGREGQYNEQFF. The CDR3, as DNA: TGTGCCGGGAGAGAAGGACAGTACAATGAGCAGTTCTTC.

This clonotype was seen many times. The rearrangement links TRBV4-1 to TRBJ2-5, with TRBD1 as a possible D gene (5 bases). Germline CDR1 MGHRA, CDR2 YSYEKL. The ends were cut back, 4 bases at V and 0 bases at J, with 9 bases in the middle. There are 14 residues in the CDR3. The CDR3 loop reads CASSPREYQETQYF. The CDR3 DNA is TGCGCCAGCAGCCCCAGGGAATACCAAGAGACCCAGTACTTC.

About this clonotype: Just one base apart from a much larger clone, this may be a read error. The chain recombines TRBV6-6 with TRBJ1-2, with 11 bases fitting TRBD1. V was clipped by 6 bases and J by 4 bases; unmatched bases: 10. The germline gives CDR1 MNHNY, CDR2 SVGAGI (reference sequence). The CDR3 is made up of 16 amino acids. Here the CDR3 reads CASSAGDRGCSYGYTF. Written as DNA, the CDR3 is TGTGCCAGCAGCGCCGGGGACAGGGGGTGCAGCTATGGCTACACCTTC.

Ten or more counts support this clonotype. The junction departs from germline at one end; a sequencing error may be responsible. Here the CDR3 DNA reads TGCGCCAGCAGCCCCCCAGCGGGAGCCTCCCACGAGCAGTACTTC. It translates to CASSPPAGASHEQYF. The V and J genes are TRBV5-1 and TRBJ2-7, with 8 bases that match TRBD2. The CDR3 totals 15 residues. Per the germline V gene, CDR1 is SGHRS and CDR2 is YFSETQ.

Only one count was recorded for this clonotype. CDR3 protein: CASSKPGTSCSEQYF. CDR3 coding DNA: TGTGCCAGCAGCAAACCCGGGACTAGTTGTTCCGAGCAGTACTTC. V gene TRBV21-1 combines with J gene TRBJ2-5; the D call of TRBD2 is as the table states it, not checked on the DNA. The DNA end is a closer match to TRBJ2-7, so the J assignment may be wrong. TRBV21-1 constitutes a pseudogene. The CDR3 covers 15 residues.

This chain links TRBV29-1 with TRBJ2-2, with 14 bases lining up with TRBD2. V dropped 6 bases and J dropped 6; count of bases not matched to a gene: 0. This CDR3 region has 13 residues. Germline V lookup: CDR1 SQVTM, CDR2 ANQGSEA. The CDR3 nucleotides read TGCAGCGTGGGACTAGCGGGGGCCGGGGAGCTGTTTTTT. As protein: CSVGLAGAGELFF.

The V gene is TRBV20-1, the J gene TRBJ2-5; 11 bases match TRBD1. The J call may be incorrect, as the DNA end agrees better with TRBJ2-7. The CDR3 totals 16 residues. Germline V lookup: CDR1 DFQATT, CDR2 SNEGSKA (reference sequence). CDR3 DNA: TGCAGTGCTAGAGACCGCCGGGACAGGGGGAGGAACGAGCAGTACTTC. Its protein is CSARDRRDRGRNEQYF.

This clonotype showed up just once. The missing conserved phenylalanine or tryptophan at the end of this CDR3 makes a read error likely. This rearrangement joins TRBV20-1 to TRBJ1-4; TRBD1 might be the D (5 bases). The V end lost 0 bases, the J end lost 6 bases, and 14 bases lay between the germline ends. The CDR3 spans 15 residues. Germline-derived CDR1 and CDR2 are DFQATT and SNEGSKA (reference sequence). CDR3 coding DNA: TGCAGTGCTAGAGATTTGCCGAGGGGCCATGAAAAACTGTTTTGT. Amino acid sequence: CSARDLPRGHEKLFC.

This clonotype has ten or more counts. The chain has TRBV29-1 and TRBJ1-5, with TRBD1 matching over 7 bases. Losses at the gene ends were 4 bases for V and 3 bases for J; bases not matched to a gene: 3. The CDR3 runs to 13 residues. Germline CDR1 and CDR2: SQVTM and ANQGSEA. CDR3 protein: CSVATGNNQPQHF. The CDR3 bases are TGCAGCGTTGCGACAGGGAACAATCAGCCCCAGCATTTT. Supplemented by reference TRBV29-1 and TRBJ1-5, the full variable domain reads SAVISQKPSRDICQRGTSLTIQCQVDSQVTMMFWYRQQPGQSLTLIATANQGSEATYESGFVIDKFPISRPNLTFSTLTVSNMSPEDSSIYLCSVATGNNQPQHFGDGTRLSIL.

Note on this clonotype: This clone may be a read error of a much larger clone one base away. Here the CDR3 reads CASSLGGSKNMQYF. DNA of the CDR3: TGTGCCAGCAGCTTAGGGGGATCCAAAAACATGCAGTACTTC. V usage is TRBV6-5 and J usage is TRBJ2-4, with D possibly being TRBD1 (6 bases). The germline V gene encodes CDR1 MNHEY and CDR2 SVGAGI. The CDR3 spans 14 residues.

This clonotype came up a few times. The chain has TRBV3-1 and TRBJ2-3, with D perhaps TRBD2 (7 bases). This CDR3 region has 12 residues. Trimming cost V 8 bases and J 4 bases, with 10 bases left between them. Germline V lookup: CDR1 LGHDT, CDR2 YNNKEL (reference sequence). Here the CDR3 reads CASEGGADTQYF. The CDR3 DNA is TGTGCCAGCGAAGGGGGGGCAGATACGCAGTATTTT.

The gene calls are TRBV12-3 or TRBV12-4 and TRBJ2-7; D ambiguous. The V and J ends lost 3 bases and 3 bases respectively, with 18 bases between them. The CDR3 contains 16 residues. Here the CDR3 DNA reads TGTGCCAGCAGTTTGTCGTTCTACTCACTTAACTACGAGCAGTACTTC. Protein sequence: CASSLSFYSLNYEQYF.

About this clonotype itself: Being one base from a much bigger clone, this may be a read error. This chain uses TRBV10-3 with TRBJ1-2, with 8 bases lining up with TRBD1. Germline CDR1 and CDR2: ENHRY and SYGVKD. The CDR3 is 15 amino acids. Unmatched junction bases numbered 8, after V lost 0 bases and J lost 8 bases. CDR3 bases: TGTGCCATCAGTGAGTCGAGCAGGGGGCGCTCGGGCTACACCTTC. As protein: CAISESSRGRSGYTF.

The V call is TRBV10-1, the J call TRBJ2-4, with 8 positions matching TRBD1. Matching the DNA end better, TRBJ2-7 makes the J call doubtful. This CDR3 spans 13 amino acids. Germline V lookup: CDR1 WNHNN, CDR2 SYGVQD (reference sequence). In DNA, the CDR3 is TGCGCCAGCAGTCAGGGACAGGCGTACGAGCAGTACTTC. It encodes CASSQGQAYEQYF.

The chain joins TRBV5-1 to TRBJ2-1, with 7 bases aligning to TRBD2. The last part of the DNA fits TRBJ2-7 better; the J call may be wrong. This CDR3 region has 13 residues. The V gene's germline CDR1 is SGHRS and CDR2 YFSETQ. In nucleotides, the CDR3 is TGCGCCGGCGTGGGCGGGGGACTCCCTGAGCAGTACTTC. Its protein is CAGVGGGLPEQYF.

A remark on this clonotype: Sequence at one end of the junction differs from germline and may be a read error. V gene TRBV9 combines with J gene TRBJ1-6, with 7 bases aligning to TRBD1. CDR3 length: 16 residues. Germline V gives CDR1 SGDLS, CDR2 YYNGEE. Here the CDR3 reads CASSAPEGADNSPPHF. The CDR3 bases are TGTGCCAGCAGCGCCCCGGAGGGGGCGGATAATTCACCCCCCCACTTT. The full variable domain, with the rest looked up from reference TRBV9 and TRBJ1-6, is DSGVTQTPKHLITATGQRVTLRCSPRSGDLSVYWYQQSLDQGLQFLIQYYNGEERAKGNILERFSAQQFPDLHSELNLSSLELGDSALYFCASSAPEGADNSPPHFGNGTRLTVT.

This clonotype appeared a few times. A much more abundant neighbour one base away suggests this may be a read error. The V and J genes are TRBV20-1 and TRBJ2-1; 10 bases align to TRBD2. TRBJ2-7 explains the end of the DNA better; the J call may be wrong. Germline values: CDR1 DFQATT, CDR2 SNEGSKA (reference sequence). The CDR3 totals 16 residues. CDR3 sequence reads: CSAPRPLAGELNEQYF. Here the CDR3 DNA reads TGCAGTGCCCCCCGACCGCTAGCGGGAGAATTGAATGAGCAGTACTTC.

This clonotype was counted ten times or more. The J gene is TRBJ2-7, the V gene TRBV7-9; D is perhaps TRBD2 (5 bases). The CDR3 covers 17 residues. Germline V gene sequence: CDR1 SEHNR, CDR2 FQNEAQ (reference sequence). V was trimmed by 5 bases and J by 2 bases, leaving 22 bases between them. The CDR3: CASSTGKPEANPYEQYF. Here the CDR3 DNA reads TGTGCCAGCAGCACGGGAAAACCCGAGGCTAACCCCTACGAGCAGTACTTC.

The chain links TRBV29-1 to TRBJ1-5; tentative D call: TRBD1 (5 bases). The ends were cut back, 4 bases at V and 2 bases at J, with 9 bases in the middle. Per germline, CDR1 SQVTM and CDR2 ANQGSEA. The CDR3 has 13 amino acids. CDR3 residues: CSVAGGGNQPQHF. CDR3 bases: TGCAGCGTTGCGGGGGGTGGCAATCAGCCCCAGCATTTT. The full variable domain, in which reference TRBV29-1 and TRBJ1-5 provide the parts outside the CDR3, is SAVISQKPSRDICQRGTSLTIQCQVDSQVTMMFWYRQQPGQSLTLIATANQGSEATYESGFVIDKFPISRPNLTFSTLTVSNMSPEDSSIYLCSVAGGGNQPQHFGDGTRLSIL.

The CDR3 here is CASSVEQGAYEQYF. In nucleotides, the CDR3 is TGTGCCAGCAGCGTAGAACAGGGTGCCTACGAGCAGTACTTC. The chain joins TRBV9 to TRBJ2-7, with D possibly matching TRBD1 (6 bases). V lost 0 bases and J lost 2, with 9 bases in between. Germline-derived CDR1 and CDR2 are SGDLS and YYNGEE. This CDR3 has 14 residues.

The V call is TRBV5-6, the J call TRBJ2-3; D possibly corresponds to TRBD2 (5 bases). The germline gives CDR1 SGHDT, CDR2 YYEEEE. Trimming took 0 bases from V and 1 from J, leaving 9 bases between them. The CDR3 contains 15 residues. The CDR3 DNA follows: TGTGCCAGCAGCTTGGTGGCGGGTCGCACAGATACGCAGTATTTT. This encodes CASSLVAGRTDTQYF.

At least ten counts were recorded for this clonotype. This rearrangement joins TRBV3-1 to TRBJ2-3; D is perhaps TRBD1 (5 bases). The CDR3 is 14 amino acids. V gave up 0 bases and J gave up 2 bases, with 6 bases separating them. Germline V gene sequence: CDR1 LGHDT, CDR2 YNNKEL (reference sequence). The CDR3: CASSQEGLTDTQYF. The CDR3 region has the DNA TGTGCCAGCAGCCAAGAGGGGCTCACAGATACGCAGTATTTT.

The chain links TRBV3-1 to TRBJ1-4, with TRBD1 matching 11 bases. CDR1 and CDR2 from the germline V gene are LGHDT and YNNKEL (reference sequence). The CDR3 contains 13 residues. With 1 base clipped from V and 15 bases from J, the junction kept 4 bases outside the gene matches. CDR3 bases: TGTGCCAGCAGCCAAGTCCGGACAGGGGGCATGTTTTTT. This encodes CASSQVRTGGMFF.

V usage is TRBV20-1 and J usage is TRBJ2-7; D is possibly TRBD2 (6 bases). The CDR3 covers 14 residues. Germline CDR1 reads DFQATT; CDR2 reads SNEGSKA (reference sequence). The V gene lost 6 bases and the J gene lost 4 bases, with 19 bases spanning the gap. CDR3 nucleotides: TGCAGTGCAAAGAGACTAGGACGGGCTTACGAGCAGTACTTC. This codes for CSAKRLGRAYEQYF.

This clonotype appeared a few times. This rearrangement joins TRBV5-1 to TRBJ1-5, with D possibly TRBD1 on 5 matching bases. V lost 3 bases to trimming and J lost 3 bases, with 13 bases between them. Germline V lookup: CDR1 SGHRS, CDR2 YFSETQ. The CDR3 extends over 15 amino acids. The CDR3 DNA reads TGCGCCAGCAGCTGCCGGGGCCACCTCAATCAGCCCCAGCATTTT. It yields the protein CASSCRGHLNQPQHF.

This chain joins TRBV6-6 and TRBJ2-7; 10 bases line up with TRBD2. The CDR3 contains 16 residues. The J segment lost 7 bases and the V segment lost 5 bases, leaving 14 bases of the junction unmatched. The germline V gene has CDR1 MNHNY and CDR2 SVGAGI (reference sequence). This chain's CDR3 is CASSHYPGAGGWEQYF. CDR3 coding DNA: TGTGCCAGCAGTCACTATCCCGGAGCGGGAGGGTGGGAGCAGTACTTC.

CDR3 region: CASSLSPQGRYEQYF. Here the CDR3 DNA reads TGTGCCAGCAGCTTATCACCACAGGGTCGGTACGAGCAGTACTTC. The genes are TRBV7-9 and TRBJ2-5, with D tentatively TRBD1 (6 bases). The end of the DNA aligns better with TRBJ2-7, so the J call may be wrong. Germline CDR1 and CDR2: SEHNR and FQNEAQ (reference sequence). This CDR3 contains 15 residues.